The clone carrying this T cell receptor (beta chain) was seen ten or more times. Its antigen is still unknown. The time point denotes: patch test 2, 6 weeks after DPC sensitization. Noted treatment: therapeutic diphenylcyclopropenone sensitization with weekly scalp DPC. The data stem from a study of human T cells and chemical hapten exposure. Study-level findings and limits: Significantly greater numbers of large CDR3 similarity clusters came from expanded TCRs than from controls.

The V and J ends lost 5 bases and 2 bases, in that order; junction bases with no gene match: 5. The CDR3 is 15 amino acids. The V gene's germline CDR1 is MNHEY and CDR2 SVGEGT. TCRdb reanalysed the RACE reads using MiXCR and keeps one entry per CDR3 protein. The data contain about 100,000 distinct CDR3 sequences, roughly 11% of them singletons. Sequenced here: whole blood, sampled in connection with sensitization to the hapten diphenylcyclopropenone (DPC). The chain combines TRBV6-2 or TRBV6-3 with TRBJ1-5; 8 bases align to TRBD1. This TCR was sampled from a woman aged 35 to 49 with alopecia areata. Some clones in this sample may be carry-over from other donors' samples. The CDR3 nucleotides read TGTGCCAGCAGTAAGACAGGGGAAGGCAATCAGCCCCAGCATTTT. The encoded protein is CASSKTGEGNQPQHF.